This entry is about one T cell receptor beta chain. This entry belongs to a study of T cell changes during pregnancy in multiple sclerosis. CDR3 length equals 15 residues. With 5 bases removed from V and 3 bases from J, the gap between germline ends came to 14 bases. Germline V gene lookup returns CDR1 MNHEY and CDR2 SMNVEV (reference sequence). Profiled with immunoSEQ multiplex PCR; TCRdb holds only in-frame clones, not every one. The profile shows some 87,000 clones, more than 90% of them singletons. This sequence was found in a female donor with multiple sclerosis, enrolled in a pregnancy study. The source material was peripheral blood, sampled in the second trimester of pregnancy. The J gene is TRBJ2-1, the V gene TRBV27; maybe TRBD2 (5 bases). The DNA for the CDR3 is TGTGCCAGCAGTCCCCGGGGTGGTAACTACAATGAGCAGTTCTTC. Protein sequence: CASSPRGGNYNEQFF.